Below are 29 T cell receptor beta chains sequenced from a single sample in a study of blood T cell repertoires in COVID-19. Only in-frame clones appear in the TCRdb table, and some are missing; sequencing was by immunoSEQ multiplex PCR. Of fewer than 90,000 clones in the sample, approximately 87% were seen once. Sequencing was performed on peripheral blood. The receptors originated from a man older than 75 in a cohort sampled during active COVID-19.

The chain employs TRBV7-2 and TRBJ1-6; 12 positions agree with TRBD1. Germline V gives CDR1 SGHTA, CDR2 FQGNSA. This CDR3 has 15 residues. With V trimmed by 1 base and J by 11 bases, 3 bases remained unmatched. The CDR3 DNA reads TGTGCCAGCAGCTTAGTCGGGACAGGGGGCACACCCCTCCACTTT. This gives the protein CASSLVGTGGTPLHF.

DNA of the CDR3: TGTGCCAGCAGCACTGGGGGGTCCCAAGAGACCCAGTACTTC. This encodes CASSTGGSQETQYF. The gene calls are TRBV5-4 and TRBJ2-5; weak D call: TRBD2 (6 bases). Germline V gene data show CDR1 as SGHNT and CDR2 as YYREEE (reference sequence). The CDR3 has 14 amino acids. The germline V and J ends were trimmed by 4 bases and 1 base, with 11 bases remaining between them.

V usage is TRBV2 and J usage is TRBJ2-2; 7 bases align to TRBD2. The CDR3 totals 13 residues. The germline V gene has CDR1 SNHLY and CDR2 FYNNEI. Germline trimming cut 2 bases from V and 8 bases from J; bases unmatched to any gene: 2. This CDR3 reads CASSEFSGGELFF. CDR3 DNA: TGTGCCAGCAGTGAATTTAGCGGGGGGGAGCTGTTTTTT. The full variable domain, in which reference TRBV2 and TRBJ2-2 provide the parts outside the CDR3, is EPEVTQTPSHQVTQMGQEVILRCVPISNHLYFYWYRQILGQKVEFLVSFYNNEISEKSEIFDDQFSVERPDGSNFTLKIRSTKLEDSAMYFCASSEFSGGELFFGEGSRLTVL.

This clone was seen a handful of times. V gene TRBV19 combines with J gene TRBJ1-5; D unresolved. This CDR3 comprises 14 residues. V lost 3 bases and J lost 3, with 9 bases in between. Germline values: CDR1 LNHDA, CDR2 SQIVND (reference sequence). CDR3 region: CASSIGQYNQPQHF. CDR3 bases: TGTGCCAGTAGTATTGGGCAGTACAATCAGCCCCAGCATTTT.

CDR3 bases: TGCGCCAGCGGCGACACGGACTCTCAGTTCACAGATACGCAGTATTTT. Protein: CASGDTDSQFTDTQYF. The J gene is TRBJ2-3, the V gene TRBV5-1, with a tentative D call TRBD2 (5 bases). There are 16 residues in the CDR3. CDR1 and CDR2 from the germline V gene are SGHRS and YFSETQ. V lost 7 bases, J lost 2 bases, and 20 bases lay in between.

The genes are TRBV20-1 and TRBJ1-2; weak D call: TRBD1 (5 bases). Between the trimmed V and J ends, which lost 3 bases and 5 bases, there was a span of 13 bases. The germline V gene has CDR1 DFQATT and CDR2 SNEGSKA (reference sequence). The CDR3 consists of 13 residues. The CDR3 coding sequence is TGCAGTGCTAGTTGGGGGGTTCCTTATGGCTACACCTTC. Translation gives CSASWGVPYGYTF.

The rearrangement joins TRBV3-1 (or the pseudogene TRBV3-2) to TRBJ1-5; tentatively, D is TRBD1 (5 bases). Per the germline V gene, CDR1 is LGHDT and CDR2 is YNNKEL (reference sequence). Trimming took 0 bases from V and 6 from J, leaving 9 bases between them. CDR3 length equals 14 residues. The CDR3 protein is CASSQEGGGQPQHF. CDR3 DNA sequence: TGTGCCAGCAGCCAAGAGGGGGGGGGTCAGCCCCAGCATTTT.

This chain links TRBV6-5 with TRBJ2-7; TRBD1 might be the D (6 bases). The length of the CDR3 is 16 residues. Germline V gene sequence: CDR1 MNHEY, CDR2 SVGAGI. Trimming removed 4 bases from V and 2 bases from J, with 18 bases in between. This CDR3 reads CASSWEQGISTYEQYF. The CDR3 bases are TGTGCCAGCAGTTGGGAACAGGGAATATCCACCTACGAGCAGTACTTC.

The chain links TRBV2 to TRBJ2-5; weak D call: TRBD1 (5 bases). V was shortened by 5 bases and J by 5 bases, with 15 bases between the two germline ends. The CDR3 totals 14 residues. Per germline, CDR1 SNHLY and CDR2 FYNNEI. In nucleotides, the CDR3 is TGTGCCAGCAGTTGGACACTTACGTGGGAGACCCAGTACTTC. It encodes CASSWTLTWETQYF.

The V and J genes are TRBV27 and TRBJ1-1, with D unresolved. The CDR3 has 14 residues. The V gene lost 8 bases and the J gene lost 1 base, with 14 bases spanning the gap. CDR1 is MNHEY and CDR2 is SMNVEV in the germline V gene (reference sequence). The CDR3 sequence is CASGPGAGNTEAFF. The DNA of the CDR3 is TGTGCCAGCGGCCCCGGAGCGGGGAACACTGAAGCTTTCTTT.

This clone was recorded many times. This chain uses TRBV21-1 with TRBJ2-5; TRBD1, the table's D call, lacks a check against the DNA. TRBV21-1 is described as a pseudogene. CDR3 size: 17 residues. The CDR3 here is CASSKMGDRGRKETQYF. For the CDR3, the DNA is TGTGCCAGCAGCAAAATGGGGGACAGGGGGAGGAAAGAGACCCAGTACTTC.

The rearrangement links TRBV2 to TRBJ2-2; no firm D call. CDR1 and CDR2 (germline): SNHLY, FYNNEI. The CDR3 covers 14 residues. Trimming took off 9 bases at V and 1 base at J, with 12 bases between the two ends. The CDR3 protein is CASQSRQNTGELFF. CDR3 bases: TGTGCCAGTCAGTCGCGACAGAACACCGGGGAGCTGTTTTTT.

The chain is built from TRBV6-5 and TRBJ1-5; D is possibly TRBD1 (6 bases). The germline V and J ends were trimmed by 6 bases and 1 base, with 10 bases remaining between them. The CDR3 has 14 residues. Germline loops: CDR1 MNHEY, CDR2 SVGAGI. The CDR3 loop reads CASRRTVSNQPQHF. CDR3 bases: TGTGCCAGCAGAAGGACAGTCAGCAATCAGCCCCAGCATTTT.

This clone was seen a few times. The V call is TRBV2, the J call TRBJ1-6; 7 bases align to TRBD1. Germline V gives CDR1 SNHLY, CDR2 FYNNEI. CDR3 size: 13 residues. V lost 4 bases and J lost 7; bases outside the gene matches: 1. DNA of the CDR3: TGTGCCAGCAGTGTGACAGGGAATTCACCCCTCCACTTT. Translation gives CASSVTGNSPLHF.

This chain connects TRBV7-3 to TRBJ1-2; tentative D call: TRBD1 (5 bases). Germline CDR1 is SGHTA and CDR2 is FQGTGA. V shed 3 bases and J shed 8 bases, with 13 bases lying between them. The CDR3 totals 13 residues. This CDR3 is CASSFGAETGYTF. CDR3 bases: TGTGCCAGCAGCTTTGGGGCGGAGACCGGCTACACCTTC.

The gene calls are TRBV5-4 and TRBJ1-2; 8 bases fit TRBD1. Germline V lookup: CDR1 SGHNT, CDR2 YYREEE (reference sequence). The V segment lost 4 bases and the J segment 4 bases; nucleotides outside the gene matches: 9. The CDR3 length is 15 residues. The CDR3 here is CASSPLQGDLYGYTF. The CDR3 nucleotides read TGTGCCAGCAGCCCGTTACAGGGGGACCTCTATGGCTACACCTTC.

The genes are TRBV6-5 and TRBJ1-5; the match to TRBD1 covers 10 bases. The V gene end was trimmed by 6 bases and the J gene end by 7 bases; junction bases not matched to a gene: 9. The germline CDR1 and CDR2 sequences are MNHEY and SVGAGI. The CDR3 contains 15 residues. DNA for the CDR3: TGTGCCAGCAGCGAGGAGAGGACAGGGGGACAGCCCCAGCATTTT. Protein: CASSEERTGGQPQHF.

The chain employs TRBV5-6 and TRBJ2-7, with D perhaps TRBD2 (6 bases). Germline CDR1 reads SGHDT; CDR2 reads YYEEEE. There are 15 residues in the CDR3. Trimming left V 0 bases short and J 6 bases short, with 16 bases between. The CDR3 nucleotides read TGTGCCAGCAGCTTGGGGTGGCTAGCGACTGGCGAGCAGTACTTC. Its translation: CASSLGWLATGEQYF.

The CDR3 spells CASSRTDRSETQYF. CDR3 DNA sequence: TGCGCCAGCAGCCGAACTGACAGGAGCGAGACCCAGTACTTC. The chain couples TRBV5-1 to TRBJ2-5, with D perhaps matching TRBD1 (6 bases). Trimming stripped 4 bases from V and 5 bases from J, with 15 bases between. This CDR3 comprises 14 residues. CDR1 is SGHRS and CDR2 is YFSETQ in the germline V gene.

V is TRBV5-1 and J is TRBJ1-4; 8 nucleotides line up with TRBD1. The CDR3 runs to 17 residues. With V trimmed by 0 bases and J by 0 bases, 4 bases remained unmatched. Germline V gene data show CDR1 as SGHRS and CDR2 as YFSETQ. DNA for the CDR3: TGCGCCAGCAGCTTGGCAGGACAGGGCGCAACTAATGAAAAACTGTTTTTT. Translating gives CASSLAGQGATNEKLFF.

The gene calls are TRBV7-9 and TRBJ2-3, with D tentatively TRBD1 (6 bases). This CDR3 region has 14 residues. Trimming shortened V by 4 bases and J by 5 bases, and 13 bases separated the two germline ends. Per the germline V gene, CDR1 is SEHNR and CDR2 is FQNEAQ (reference sequence). The CDR3 reads CASSSQGLGDTQYF. For the CDR3, the DNA is TGTGCCAGCAGCTCCCAGGGGTTAGGAGATACGCAGTATTTT.

The chain is built from TRBV3-1 (or the pseudogene TRBV3-2) and TRBJ2-5; D gene uncertain. Trimming shortened V by 4 bases and J by 9 bases, and 9 bases separated the two germline ends. This CDR3 contains 11 residues. Germline V lookup: CDR1 LGHDT, CDR2 YNNKEL (reference sequence). CDR3 loop: CASSLRRSQYF. The DNA of the CDR3 is TGTGCCAGCAGCCTCCGCAGGTCCCAGTACTTC.

The V gene is TRBV5-4, the J gene TRBJ2-5; 8 bases are shared with TRBD1. Unmatched junction bases numbered 3, after V lost 3 bases and J lost 5 bases. Germline V lookup: CDR1 SGHNT, CDR2 YYREEE (reference sequence). The CDR3 has 13 amino acids. The CDR3 here is CASSSDRAETQYF. The CDR3, as DNA: TGTGCCAGCAGCTCGGACAGGGCCGAGACCCAGTACTTC.

This clone came up once. The rearrangement uses TRBV14 and TRBJ1-2; a possible D gene is TRBD1 (5 bases). This CDR3 spans 13 amino acids. Trimming took off 1 base at V and 8 bases at J, with 11 bases between the two ends. Germline V gives CDR1 SGHDN, CDR2 FVKESK. CDR3 amino acids: CASSQVRAGGYTF. CDR3 DNA: TGTGCCAGCAGCCAAGTCAGGGCGGGAGGCTACACCTTC. The complete variable domain, with remaining parts taken from reference TRBV14 and TRBJ1-2, reads EAGVTQFPSHSVIEKGQTVTLRCDPISGHDNLYWYRRVMGKEIKFLLHFVKESKQDESGMPNNRFLAERTGGTYSTLKVQPAELEDSGVYFCASSQVRAGGYTFGSGTRLTVV.

The J gene is TRBJ2-5, the V gene TRBV4-1, with D uncertain. This CDR3 region has 13 residues. Deletions cut 3 bases from V and 4 bases from J, with 9 bases between. The germline V gene encodes CDR1 MGHRA and CDR2 YSYEKL. CDR3 region: CASSHVVGETQYF. CDR3 nucleotides: TGCGCCAGCAGCCATGTGGTCGGAGAGACCCAGTACTTC.

A few counts support this clone. The CDR3 protein is CASSPGEGGYSNQPQHF. DNA of the CDR3: TGTGCCAGCTCACCCGGGGAGGGCGGGTATAGCAATCAGCCCCAGCATTTT. V is TRBV18 and J is TRBJ1-5; no reliable D call. The CDR3 is 17 residues long. V was clipped by 3 bases and J by 0 bases, with 15 bases between them. Looked up from germline, CDR1 is KGHSH and CDR2 is LQKENI.

This chain uses TRBV7-9 with TRBJ2-5; no clear D. The length of the CDR3 is 11 residues. V lost 2 bases, J lost 5 bases, and 3 bases lay in between. Germline-derived CDR1 and CDR2 are SEHNR and FQNEAQ (reference sequence). CDR3 nucleotides: TGTGCCAGCAGCTTACAGGAGACCCAGTACTTC. Its translation: CASSLQETQYF.

The rearrangement uses TRBV28 and TRBJ1-4; 11 nucleotides line up with TRBD1. Germline V lookup: CDR1 MDHEN, CDR2 SYDVKM. V was pared by 6 bases and J by 11 bases, with 11 bases of the junction left unmatched. The length of the CDR3 is 15 residues. The CDR3 sequence: CASSRSGTGGAKLFF. As DNA, the CDR3 is TGTGCCAGCAGCCGGTCCGGGACAGGGGGTGCGAAACTGTTTTTT.

The chain recombines TRBV12-3 or TRBV12-4 with TRBJ2-7, with TRBD2 as a possible D gene (6 bases). The CDR3 sequence is 12 residues long. Trimming removed 5 bases at V and 5 bases at J, with 10 bases between. The CDR3 DNA follows: TGTGCCAGCAGTACCCGGGGGAACGAGCAGTACGTC. Its protein is CASSTRGNEQYV.